This T cell receptor beta chain was obtained from a study of identical twins. CDR1 MNHNS and CDR2 SASEGT come from the germline V gene. Trimming removed 6 bases from V and 2 bases from J; junction bases left unmatched: 7. The length of the CDR3 is 15 residues. TCRdb fed the 5' RACE reads into MiXCR, producing one record per CDR3 protein. The data show roughly 750,000 distinct CDR3 sequences, with over 20% seen just once and about 4.5% held by the top ten. The sample was also linked to a second study, of T cells expressing NK-cell markers. As that report states: Dominant NKG2C+ clonotypes were found to form about 1.0-7.5% of CD8+ T cells in a handful of donors.

The genes are TRBV6-1 and TRBJ1-2; 9 bases map to TRBD1. Material for sequencing was PBMCs. This TCR was sampled from a woman aged 18-29 years in good health. The CDR3 spells CASSPTGGLNYGYTF. Written as DNA, the CDR3 is TGTGCCAGCAGCCCCACAGGGGGCTTAAACTATGGCTACACCTTC.